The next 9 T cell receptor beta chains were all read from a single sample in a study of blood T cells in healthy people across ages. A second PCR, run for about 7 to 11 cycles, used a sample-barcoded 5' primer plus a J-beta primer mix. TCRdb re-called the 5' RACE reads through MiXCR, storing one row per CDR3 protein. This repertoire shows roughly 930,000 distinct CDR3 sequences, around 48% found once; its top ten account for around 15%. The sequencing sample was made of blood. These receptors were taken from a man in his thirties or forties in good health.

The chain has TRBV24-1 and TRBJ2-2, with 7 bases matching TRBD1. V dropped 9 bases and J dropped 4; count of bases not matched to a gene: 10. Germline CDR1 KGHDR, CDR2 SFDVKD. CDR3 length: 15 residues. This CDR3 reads CATEGAHSSTGELFF. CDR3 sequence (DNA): TGTGCCACCGAGGGGGCGCATTCGTCCACCGGGGAGCTGTTTTTT.

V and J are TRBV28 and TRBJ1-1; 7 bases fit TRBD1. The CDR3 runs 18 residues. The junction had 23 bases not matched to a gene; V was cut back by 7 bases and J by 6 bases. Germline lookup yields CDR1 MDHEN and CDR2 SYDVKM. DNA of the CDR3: TGTGCCAGCATCCTAGAGGGTACAGGGGCTACCCGGGGCGCTGAAGCTTTCTTT. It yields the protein CASILEGTGATRGAEAFF. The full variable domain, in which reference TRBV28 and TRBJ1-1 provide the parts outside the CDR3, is DVKVTQSSRYLVKRTGEKVFLECVQDMDHENMFWYRQDPGLGLRLIYFSYDVKMKEKGDIPEGYSVSREKKERFSLILESASTNQTSMYLCASILEGTGATRGAEAFFGQGTRLTVV.

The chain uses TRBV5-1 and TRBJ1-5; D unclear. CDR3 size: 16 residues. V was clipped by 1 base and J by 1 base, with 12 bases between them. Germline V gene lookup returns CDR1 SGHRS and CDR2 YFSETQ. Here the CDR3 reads CASSLSRQPSNQPQHF. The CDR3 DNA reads TGCGCCAGCAGCTTGAGTAGGCAGCCGAGCAATCAGCCCCAGCATTTT.

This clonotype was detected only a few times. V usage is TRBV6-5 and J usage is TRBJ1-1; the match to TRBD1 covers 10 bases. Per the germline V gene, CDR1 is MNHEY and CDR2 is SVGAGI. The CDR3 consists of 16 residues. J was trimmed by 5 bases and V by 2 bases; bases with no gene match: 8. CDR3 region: CASSYGTGVVGTEAFF. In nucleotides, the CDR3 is TGTGCCAGCAGTTACGGGACAGGGGTTGTCGGAACTGAAGCTTTCTTT.

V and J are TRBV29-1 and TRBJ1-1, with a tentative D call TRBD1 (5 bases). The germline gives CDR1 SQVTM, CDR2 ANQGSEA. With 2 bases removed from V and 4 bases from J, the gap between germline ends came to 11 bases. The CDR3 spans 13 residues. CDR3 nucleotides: TGCAGCGTTGAACAGGGCTCCAGCACTGAAGCTTTCTTT. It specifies CSVEQGSSTEAFF.

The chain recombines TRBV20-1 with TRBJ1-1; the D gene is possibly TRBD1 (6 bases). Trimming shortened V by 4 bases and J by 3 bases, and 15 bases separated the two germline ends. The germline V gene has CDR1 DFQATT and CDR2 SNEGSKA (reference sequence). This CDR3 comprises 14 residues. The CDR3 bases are TGCAGTGCTATCGAGGGGGTCCGTGACACTGAAGCTTTCTTT. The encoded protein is CSAIEGVRDTEAFF.

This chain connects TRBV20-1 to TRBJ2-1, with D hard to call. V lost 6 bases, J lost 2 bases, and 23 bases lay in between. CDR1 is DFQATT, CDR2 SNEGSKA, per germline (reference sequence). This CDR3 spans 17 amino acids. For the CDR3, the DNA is TGCAGTGCCAGCGATCCCCGGGTTGCCCACACCTACAATGAGCAGTTCTTC. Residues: CSASDPRVAHTYNEQFF.

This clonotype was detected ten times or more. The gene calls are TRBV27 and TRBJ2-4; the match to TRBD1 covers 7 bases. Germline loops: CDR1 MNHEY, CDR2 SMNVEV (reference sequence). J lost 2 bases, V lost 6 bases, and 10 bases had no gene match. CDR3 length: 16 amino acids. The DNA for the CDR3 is TGTGCCAGCAGGGAAGGGGGCAGTTTGACCAAAAACATTCAGTACTTC. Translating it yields CASREGGSLTKNIQYF.

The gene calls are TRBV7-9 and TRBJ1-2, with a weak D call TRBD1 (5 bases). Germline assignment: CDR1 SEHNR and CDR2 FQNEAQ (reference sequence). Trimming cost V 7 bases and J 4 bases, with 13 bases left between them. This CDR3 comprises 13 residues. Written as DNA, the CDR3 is TGTGCCAGCAACCACTACGACAGCTATGGCTACACCTTC. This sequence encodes CASNHYDSYGYTF.